The clone carrying this TCR beta chain showed up just a few times. The entry originates in a study of blood T cell repertoires in COVID-19. Germline V gene sequence: CDR1 MGHDK, CDR2 SYGVNS. CDR3 length: 15 residues. V lost 1 base to trimming and J lost 4 bases; unmatched junction nucleotides: 5. Generated by immunoSEQ multiplex PCR, the TCRdb table keeps only in-frame clones and is missing some. The table includes about 46,000 clones, around 83% detected once. The sequenced sample consisted of peripheral blood. The rearrangement joins TRBV25-1 to TRBJ2-5, with 8 nucleotides matching TRBD1. This sequence originates from a woman of 80 years or more with acute or convalescent COVID-19. The CDR3 DNA follows: TGTGCCAGCAGTGAATGGTCAGGGGGCAGAGAGACCCAGTACTTC. Translating it yields CASSEWSGGRETQYF.